This T cell receptor (beta chain) was captured in a study of T cell changes during pregnancy in multiple sclerosis. Germline CDR1 is MRHNA and CDR2 is SNTAGT. With V trimmed by 6 bases and J by 0 bases, 22 bases remained unmatched. This CDR3 region has 20 residues. Method: immunoSEQ multiplex PCR; TCRdb's copy keeps in-frame clones and lacks some. The table includes 25,000 to 35,000 clones, 92% detected once. The TCR sequence derives from a female donor in good health, enrolled as a control in a pregnancy study. The material sequenced was peripheral blood, taken in the first trimester of pregnancy. This chain connects TRBV6-4 to TRBJ2-7; 8 nucleotides agree with TRBD2. The CDR3 sequence is CASSTRLGLTGGRSSYEQYF. CDR3 nucleotide sequence: TGTGCCAGCAGCACCAGATTGGGACTAACGGGAGGGAGGAGCTCCTACGAGCAGTACTTC.